Given below is one T cell receptor (beta chain) in context. Its specificity is not known. At one end the junction does not follow the germline gene, possibly because of a read error. This sample is drawn from a study of T-cell memory formation after mild COVID-19. Looking at the study overall: Clusters of TCRs were largely donor specific. Study-wide findings and caveats: Day 15 to 85 contracting clones showed balanced CD4/CD8; later expanders leaned CD4+. Some responding clones appeared in pre-infection memory, suggesting cross-reactive memory joined. Contracting CD4+ clones were located mainly in CM and EM, and CD8+ clones in EMRA.

One entry per CDR3 protein, called by TCRdb with MiXCR from the 5' RACE reads. The sample holds around 200,000 distinct CDR3 sequences; more than 25% are singletons and the top ten take over 9.5%. The sequence was collected from an adult woman who had mild COVID-19 (a few samples of this study predate the infection). Cell type and time point are not known. Sequencing input: PBMCs or a T cell subset sorted from them (not recorded which).

In nucleotides, the CDR3 is TGCAGTGCTAGAGATACTATGACAGGGCTCCCTCCCTTC. Its protein is CSARDTMTGLPPF. The V gene is TRBV20-1, the J gene TRBJ1-2; the match to TRBD1 covers 7 bases. Germline V gene data show CDR1 as DFQATT and CDR2 as SNEGSKA (reference sequence). The CDR3 has 13 amino acids.